The next 7 T cell receptor beta chains were all read from a single sample in a study of lymphopenia after photon versus proton radiotherapy. Using immunoSEQ multiplex PCR, the repertoire was profiled, and TCRdb retains in-frame clones only, with some absent. The data show approximately 12,000 clones, with 88% seen just once and 3.5% to 4% held by the top ten. This sample comprised peripheral blood, obtained from a patient treated with photon-based radiotherapy. The receptors shown here come from a man in his sixties with pancreatic cancer.

V gene TRBV19 combines with J gene TRBJ1-6; no definite D call. The CDR3 has 16 residues. Trimming took off 4 bases at V and 0 bases at J, with 10 bases between the two ends. From germline, CDR1 is LNHDA and CDR2 SQIVND (reference sequence). The CDR3 region is CASSTHGSSYNSPLHF. As DNA, the CDR3 is TGTGCCAGTAGTACCCACGGGAGCTCCTATAATTCACCCCTCCACTTT. Filled out from reference TRBV19 and TRBJ1-6, the complete variable domain reads DGGITQSPKYLFRKEGQNVTLSCEQNLNHDAMYWYRQDPGQGLRLIYYSQIVNDFQKGDIAEGYSVSREKKESFPLTVTSAQKNPTAFYLCASSTHGSSYNSPLHFGNGTRLTVT.

The gene calls are TRBV6-1 and TRBJ2-3; D is undetermined. Looked up from germline, CDR1 is MNHNS and CDR2 is SASEGT. This CDR3 is built from 13 residues. With 3 bases removed from V and 4 bases from J, the gap between germline ends came to 8 bases. The CDR3 DNA is TGTGCCAGCAGTGATTGGCAGCCAGATACGCAGTATTTT. This encodes CASSDWQPDTQYF.

The V and J genes are TRBV4-2 and TRBJ2-5; the D gene could be TRBD1 or TRBD2 (6 bases each). Germline V gene lookup returns CDR1 LGHNA and CDR2 YNFKEQ. This CDR3 contains 13 residues. Trimming took off 5 bases at V and 3 bases at J, with 10 bases between the two ends. CDR3 amino acids: CASSFRGEETQYF. The CDR3, as DNA: TGTGCCAGCAGCTTTAGGGGGGAAGAGACCCAGTACTTC.

V usage is TRBV19 and J usage is TRBJ2-3; a possible D gene is TRBD1 (6 bases). The CDR3 runs 15 residues. Germline V gene sequence: CDR1 LNHDA, CDR2 SQIVND (reference sequence). The V end was cut by 3 bases, the J end by 4 bases, with 14 bases between. CDR3 sequence (DNA): TGTGCCAGTAGTATTAGGGGGAGTTTGGCAGATACGCAGTATTTT. Encoded protein: CASSIRGSLADTQYF. Together with reference TRBV19 and TRBJ2-3, the CDR3 gives the full variable domain: DGGITQSPKYLFRKEGQNVTLSCEQNLNHDAMYWYRQDPGQGLRLIYYSQIVNDFQKGDIAEGYSVSREKKESFPLTVTSAQKNPTAFYLCASSIRGSLADTQYFGPGTRLTVL.

As regards this clone: One end of the junction varies from germline; a read error may be responsible. V is TRBV18 and J is TRBJ1-5; D call uncertain. The CDR3 has 13 residues. Germline CDR1 reads KGHSH; CDR2 reads LQKENI. CDR3 protein: CASSPRDNQPQHF. In nucleotides, the CDR3 is TGTGCCAGCTCCCCACGGGATAACCAGCCCCAGCATTTT.

The rearrangement joins TRBV9 to TRBJ2-1; D gene unclear. V lost 3 bases to trimming and J lost 0 bases, with 13 bases between them. CDR3 size: 16 residues. CDR1 is SGDLS and CDR2 is YYNGEE in the germline V gene. CDR3 in DNA: TGTGCCAGCAGCGCGCAATCCCCGACCTCCTACAATGAGCAGTTCTTC. This encodes CASSAQSPTSYNEQFF.

This clone was found once. The genes are TRBV5-1 and TRBJ1-2, with 7 bases identical to TRBD1. Germline V gene data show CDR1 as SGHRS and CDR2 as YFSETQ. V lost 0 bases, J lost 2 bases, and 1 base stayed unmatched. The CDR3 spans 14 residues. Here the CDR3 reads CASSLDRGNYGYTF. CDR3 DNA sequence: TGCGCCAGCAGCTTGGACAGGGGCAACTATGGCTACACCTTC.